Presented here are 14 T cell receptor beta chains from one specimen sequenced in a study of blood T cell repertoires in COVID-19. Sequencing was performed with immunoSEQ multiplex PCR; in TCRdb, only in-frame clones are kept and a portion is missing. The top ten hold roughly 6% of the sample, which has some 170,000 clones, 75% to 90% seen once. Specimen: PBMCs or T cells enriched from blood (not recorded which). The receptors were gathered from a man aged 35-49 years who had recovered from COVID-19.

The chain recombines TRBV5-1 with TRBJ2-1; 8 bases align to TRBD1. Germline V lookup: CDR1 SGHRS, CDR2 YFSETQ. V trimming: 2 bases; J trimming: 3 bases; junction bases outside the gene matches: 1. CDR3 length: 14 amino acids. CDR3 nucleotide sequence: TGCGCCAGCAGCTTACAGGGGGGCTACAATGAGCAGTTCTTC. Amino acids: CASSLQGGYNEQFF. The full variable domain, in which reference TRBV5-1 and TRBJ2-1 provide the parts outside the CDR3, is KAGVTQTPRYLIKTRGQQVTLSCSPISGHRSVSWYQQTPGQGLQFLFEYFSETQRNKGNFPGRFSGRQFSNSRSEMNVSTLELGDSALYLCASSLQGGYNEQFFGPGTRLTVL.

The chain is built from TRBV7-9 and TRBJ2-1; TRBD2 matches at 8 bases. The germline CDR1 and CDR2 sequences are SEHNR and FQNEAQ (reference sequence). Trimming cost V 4 bases and J 7 bases; bases outside gene matches: 3. This CDR3 spans 13 amino acids. The CDR3 is CASSSGGLNEQFF. The CDR3 DNA follows: TGTGCCAGCAGCTCGGGGGGGTTGAATGAGCAGTTCTTC.

V usage is TRBV19 and J usage is TRBJ1-5; D is possibly TRBD1 (5 bases). CDR1 and CDR2 from the germline V gene are LNHDA and SQIVND (reference sequence). The CDR3 sequence is 12 residues long. V lost 10 bases to trimming and J lost 7 bases, with 14 bases between them. CDR3 sequence: CATRGGVQPQHF. The CDR3 DNA reads as TGTGCCACTCGGGGAGGGGTGCAGCCCCAGCATTTT.

The chain couples TRBV2 to TRBJ1-2; D remains unclear. From germline, CDR1 is SNHLY and CDR2 FYNNEI. This CDR3 comprises 12 residues. The ends were cut back, 4 bases at V and 4 bases at J, with 7 bases in the middle. CDR3 sequence: CASSAQLYGYTF. CDR3 DNA: TGTGCCAGCAGTGCACAGCTCTATGGCTACACCTTC.

In its sample, this clone was seen once. This chain joins TRBV7-9 and TRBJ1-2; TRBD1 matches at 10 bases. This CDR3 comprises 14 residues. The germline gives CDR1 SEHNR, CDR2 FQNEAQ (reference sequence). V lost 4 bases to trimming and J lost 7 bases; unmatched junction nucleotides: 6. CDR3 region: CASSSGGTGAGYTF. The CDR3 DNA is TGTGCCAGCAGCTCAGGGGGGACAGGGGCTGGCTACACCTTC.

The chain is built from TRBV10-1 and TRBJ1-1; 8 bases line up with TRBD1. Trimming removed 0 bases from V and 0 bases from J; junction bases left unmatched: 6. Germline CDR1 is WNHNN and CDR2 is SYGVQD (reference sequence). This CDR3 spans 17 amino acids. CDR3 in DNA: TGCGCCAGCAGTGAGTCGAGGGGGACAGGATTGAACACTGAAGCTTTCTTT. This gives the protein CASSESRGTGLNTEAFF.

This sequence joins TRBV30 and TRBJ2-7, with D perhaps TRBD2 (6 bases). Between the trimmed V and J ends, which lost 1 base and 5 bases, there was a span of 15 bases. The CDR3 has 14 residues. CDR1 GTSNPN and CDR2 SVGIG come from the germline V gene (reference sequence). The CDR3 loop is CAWSALSGGDEQYF. CDR3 coding DNA: TGTGCCTGGAGTGCGCTATCAGGCGGGGACGAGCAGTACTTC.

The gene calls are TRBV5-1 and TRBJ1-2; the D gene is possibly TRBD1 (6 bases). Germline CDR1 and CDR2: SGHRS and YFSETQ. Trimming cost V 0 bases and J 4 bases, with 13 bases left between them. The CDR3 spans 15 residues. The DNA of the CDR3 is TGCGCCAGCAGCTTGGCACCAGGGGACGGCTATGGCTACACCTTC. This sequence encodes CASSLAPGDGYGYTF.

This sequence joins TRBV3-1 (or the pseudogene TRBV3-2) and TRBJ1-6; 8 bases fit TRBD1. The CDR3 extends over 14 amino acids. The ends lost 5 bases at V and 7 bases at J; junction bases unmatched: 4. Per germline, CDR1 LGHDT and CDR2 YNNKEL (reference sequence). CDR3 DNA: TGTGCCAGCAGCGGGACAGGAGCCAATTCACCCCTCCACTTT. Translation gives CASSGTGANSPLHF.

CDR3 region: CASSPDRDGYNEQFF. CDR3 DNA sequence: TGTGCCAGTAGTCCGGACAGGGACGGTTACAATGAGCAGTTCTTC. The chain has TRBV19 and TRBJ2-1; TRBD1 matches at 8 bases. CDR3 length equals 15 residues. J lost 4 bases, V lost 5 bases, and 7 bases had no gene match. Germline values: CDR1 LNHDA, CDR2 SQIVND (reference sequence).

This chain uses TRBV9 with TRBJ1-1; TRBD1 might be the D (6 bases). CDR1 and CDR2 (germline): SGDLS, YYNGEE. Trimming left V 4 bases short and J 10 bases short, with 20 bases between. The CDR3 covers 14 residues. CDR3 in DNA: TGTGCCAGCAGCCCCCAGGGGCAGGGAGATTTAGCTTTCTTT. Translated, it gives CASSPQGQGDLAFF.

The chain combines TRBV6-5 with TRBJ2-2, with TRBD1 as a possible D gene (5 bases). Germline V gene lookup returns CDR1 MNHEY and CDR2 SVGAGI. This CDR3 is 16 amino acids long. V was cut by 2 bases and J by 2 bases, with 12 bases left in between. This CDR3 reads CASSYKPRGNTGELFF. In DNA, the CDR3 is TGTGCCAGCAGTTACAAGCCAAGGGGAAACACCGGGGAGCTGTTTTTT.

In its sample, this clone was seen a few times. The gene calls are TRBV24-1 and TRBJ1-2; 10 bases align to TRBD1. This CDR3 spans 14 amino acids. The germline gives CDR1 KGHDR, CDR2 SFDVKD. Trimming took 10 bases from V and 6 from J; bases not matched to a gene: 10. The CDR3 protein is CATRSGTGDHGYTF. CDR3 bases: TGTGCCACTCGCTCCGGGACAGGGGACCATGGCTACACCTTC.

V is TRBV24-1 and J is TRBJ1-1; D might be TRBD1 (6 bases). Trimming left V 7 bases short and J 1 base short, with 12 bases between. Germline V gene data show CDR1 as KGHDR and CDR2 as SFDVKD. The CDR3 is 14 residues long. DNA of the CDR3: TGTGCCACCAGGAGCAGGGGTACGAACACTGAAGCTTTCTTT. This translates into CATRSRGTNTEAFF.